The 18 T cell receptor beta chains below all came from one sample that was sequenced in a study of T-cell reconstitution after alpha-beta-depleted transplantation in children. Molecular barcoding with unique molecular identifiers was used for the TCRbeta library. TCRdb reanalysed the PCR reads using MiXCR and keeps one entry per CDR3 protein. Of approximately 590,000 distinct CDR3 sequences in the sample, about 10% are singletons; the top ten hold about 4.2%. The source was PBMCs from the stem cell graft donor, collected from the stem cell graft. All receptors come from a human donor who donated a stem cell graft to a child with acute myeloid leukemia.

The chain joins TRBV12-3 or TRBV12-4 to TRBJ2-2; 10 positions match TRBD1. After removal of 8 bases from V and 6 bases from J, the junction contained 9 bases not matched to a gene. This CDR3 contains 15 residues. The DNA for the CDR3 is TGTGCCAGCTTCACCCGGACAGGGGGGGCCGGGGAGCTGTTTTTT. Amino acid sequence: CASFTRTGGAGELFF.

The chain combines TRBV30 with TRBJ2-1, with D unclear. CDR1 is GTSNPN and CDR2 is SVGIG in the germline V gene (reference sequence). CDR3 length equals 13 residues. The V gene lost 3 bases and the J gene lost 2 bases, with 8 bases spanning the gap. The CDR3 region is CAWRGPAYNEQFF. For the CDR3, the DNA is TGTGCCTGGAGGGGCCCTGCCTACAATGAGCAGTTCTTC.

The V and J genes are TRBV6-1 and TRBJ1-4, with D possibly being TRBD1 (5 bases). The CDR3 extends over 11 amino acids. The V gene's germline CDR1 is MNHNS and CDR2 SASEGT. Deletions cut 2 bases from V and 10 bases from J, with 5 bases between. The CDR3: CASSERGKLFF. CDR3 in DNA: TGTGCCAGCAGTGAAAGGGGAAAACTGTTTTTT.

This clonotype was counted only a few times. The chain is built from TRBV7-2 and TRBJ2-7; D is possibly TRBD2 (5 bases). The V end lost 5 bases, the J end lost 2 bases, and 13 bases lay between the germline ends. The CDR3 consists of 14 residues. CDR1 and CDR2 from the germline V gene are SGHTA and FQGNSA. The CDR3 DNA sequence: TGTGCCAGCAGCCTCCATGGAGGAACCTACGAGCAGTACTTC. This translates into CASSLHGGTYEQYF.

This clonotype was observed at least ten times. V gene TRBV12-3 or TRBV12-4 combines with J gene TRBJ2-7; D gene ambiguous. The CDR3 length is 13 residues. Trimming pared 0 bases from V and 4 bases from J, leaving 7 bases between. In nucleotides, the CDR3 is TGTGCCAGCAGTTTAGCGGCCGGGTACGAGCAGTACTTC. Residues: CASSLAAGYEQYF.

This clonotype was picked up a small number of times. The V and J genes are TRBV4-3 and TRBJ2-7, with 8 bases fitting TRBD1. The V and J ends lost 1 base and 5 bases, in that order; junction bases with no gene match: 4. This CDR3 region has 14 residues. Germline-derived CDR1 and CDR2 are LGHNA and YSLEER. The CDR3 DNA is TGCGCCAGCAGCCAAGGCGCCAGGGGGCACGAGCAGTACTTC. Its translation is CASSQGARGHEQYF.

This clonotype appeared a few times. This chain joins TRBV6-1 and TRBJ2-7; 8 bases are a match to TRBD1. Germline values: CDR1 MNHNS, CDR2 SASEGT. With 6 bases clipped from V and 2 bases from J, the junction kept 9 bases outside the gene matches. The CDR3 covers 15 residues. CDR3 nucleotides: TGTGCCAGCAGGCCTTTTGACAGGGGCACCTACGAGCAGTACTTC. Translated, it gives CASRPFDRGTYEQYF.

The sample holds many counts of this clonotype. The rearrangement joins TRBV4-3 to TRBJ2-7; 7 bases line up with TRBD2. Germline V gene lookup returns CDR1 LGHNA and CDR2 YSLEER. V trimming: 3 bases; J trimming: 4 bases; junction bases outside the gene matches: 6. The CDR3 consists of 14 residues. DNA for the CDR3: TGCGCCAGCAGCCACACTAGCGCTAGTTACGAGCAGTACTTC. It specifies CASSHTSASYEQYF.

This clonotype was seen a handful of times. This chain uses TRBV5-6 with TRBJ1-6; D ambiguous. Trimming left V 1 base short and J 3 bases short, with 8 bases between. The CDR3 covers 15 residues. Germline V lookup: CDR1 SGHDT, CDR2 YYEEEE. In nucleotides, the CDR3 is TGTGCCAGCAGCTTGTTTGGCAGCTATAATTCACCCCTCCACTTT. Its protein is CASSLFGSYNSPLHF. Variable domain in full (rest from reference TRBV5-6 and TRBJ1-6): DAGVTQSPTHLIKTRGQQVTLRCSPKSGHDTVSWYQQALGQGPQFIFQYYEEEERQRGNFPDRFSGHQFPNYSSELNVNALLLGDSALYLCASSLFGSYNSPLHFGNGTRLTVT.

This clonotype has just a few counts. The rearrangement uses TRBV27 and TRBJ2-3; D is perhaps TRBD2 (5 bases). Trimming stripped 2 bases from V and 6 bases from J, with 18 bases between. CDR1 MNHEY and CDR2 SMNVEV come from the germline V gene (reference sequence). The CDR3 covers 16 residues. This CDR3 reads CASSLEAGLRSDTQYF. The CDR3 nucleotides are TGTGCCAGCAGTTTAGAGGCGGGCCTGAGATCCGATACGCAGTATTTT.

This clonotype was counted at least ten times. The V and J genes are TRBV20-1 and TRBJ2-7; D remains ambiguous. V was clipped by 4 bases and J by 2 bases, with 18 bases between them. The CDR3 consists of 15 residues. The germline V gene encodes CDR1 DFQATT and CDR2 SNEGSKA (reference sequence). CDR3 loop: CSATELSAITYEQYF. The DNA of the CDR3 is TGCAGTGCTACGGAGCTCAGTGCCATAACCTACGAGCAGTACTTC.

The rearrangement joins TRBV4-3 to TRBJ2-4; 11 bases line up with TRBD2. The ends lost 0 bases at V and 2 bases at J; junction bases unmatched: 9. The CDR3 sequence is 19 residues long. CDR1 is LGHNA, CDR2 YSLEER, per germline. CDR3 amino acids: CASSQELAGAASTKNIQYF. Here the CDR3 DNA reads TGCGCCAGCAGCCAAGAACTAGCGGGAGCAGCCTCAACCAAAAACATTCAGTACTTC.

This clonotype was picked up a small number of times. This chain uses TRBV28 with TRBJ2-1; 9 bases are shared with TRBD1. There are 15 residues in the CDR3. V lost 6 bases and J lost 7; bases outside the gene matches: 10. Germline V CDR1 and CDR2: MDHEN, SYDVKM. For the CDR3, the DNA is TGTGCCAGCAGCTACAGGGGGCCTCAGGGGAATGAGCAGTTCTTC. Translating gives CASSYRGPQGNEQFF.

In its sample, this clonotype was seen a few times. CDR3 DNA sequence: TGTGCCAGCAGTGATTGGGGGACAGGGGCCTACGAGCAGTACTTC. This codes for CASSDWGTGAYEQYF. The J gene is TRBJ2-7, the V gene TRBV25-1; 10 bases fit TRBD1. This CDR3 spans 15 amino acids. Germline CDR1 reads MGHDK; CDR2 reads SYGVNS. Unmatched junction bases numbered 4, after V lost 3 bases and J lost 2 bases.

CDR3 region: CASSFGPGVSYEQYF. In DNA form, the CDR3 reads TGCGCCAGCAGCTTTGGGCCGGGCGTCTCCTACGAGCAGTACTTC. The chain couples TRBV5-1 to TRBJ2-7; D remains ambiguous. Germline V gene data show CDR1 as SGHRS and CDR2 as YFSETQ. This CDR3 is built from 15 residues. V was cut by 2 bases and J by 0 bases, with 12 bases left in between. The full variable domain, completed using reference TRBV5-1 and TRBJ2-7, is KAGVTQTPRYLIKTRGQQVTLSCSPISGHRSVSWYQQTPGQGLQFLFEYFSETQRNKGNFPGRFSGRQFSNSRSEMNVSTLELGDSALYLCASSFGPGVSYEQYFGPGTRLTVT.

This clonotype has a handful of counts. V and J are TRBV5-1 and TRBJ2-7, with D perhaps TRBD2 (6 bases). The CDR3 loop spans 14 amino acids. Per the germline V gene, CDR1 is SGHRS and CDR2 is YFSETQ. Trimming took off 0 bases at V and 3 bases at J, with 10 bases between the two ends. The DNA of the CDR3 is TGCGCCAGCAGCTTGGCGGAGGGGTTCTACGAGCAGTACTTC. Encoded protein: CASSLAEGFYEQYF.

Comment on this clonotype: The junction differs from germline at one of its ends, possibly a read error. This sequence joins TRBV14 and TRBJ2-2; D is perhaps TRBD2 (6 bases). Germline CDR1 reads SGHDN; CDR2 reads FVKESK. The CDR3 loop spans 14 amino acids. DNA of the CDR3: TGTGCCAGCAGCCAATCTGGTCGCACCGGGGGGCTGTTTTTT. Translation: CASSQSGRTGGLFF. The complete variable domain, with remaining parts taken from reference TRBV14 and TRBJ2-2, reads EAGVTQFPSHSVIEKGQTVTLRCDPISGHDNLYWYRRVMGKEIKFLLHFVKESKQDESGMPNNRFLAERTGGTYSTLKVQPAELEDSGVYFCASSQSGRTGGLFFGEGSRLTVL.

This clonotype appeared a few times. The chain carries TRBV29-1 and TRBJ2-7; possible D gene TRBD2, 6 bases. Trimming pared 4 bases from V and 4 bases from J, leaving 14 bases between. The CDR3 has 13 residues. The germline gives CDR1 SQVTM, CDR2 ANQGSEA. CDR3 loop: CSVGNGGSYEQYF. In DNA form, the CDR3 reads TGCAGCGTTGGAAACGGGGGTTCTTACGAGCAGTACTTC.